This T cell receptor (beta chain) was obtained from a study of blood T cells in healthy people across ages. Overall study findings and caveats: When one million T cells were used, diversity estimates were thought to be underestimates.

This CDR3 comprises 15 residues. The V gene's germline CDR1 is PRHDT and CDR2 FYEKMQ (reference sequence). In its sample, this clonotype was seen a few times. The antigen remains unidentified. Combining a sample-barcoded 5' primer with a J-beta primer mix, a second PCR ran for about 7 to 11 cycles. TCRdb reprocessed the 5' RACE reads via MiXCR and lists one record per CDR3 protein. The table lists around 1,500,000 distinct CDR3 sequences, about 43% of them singletons. The origin of this receptor is a woman under 30 in good health. The chain couples TRBV13 to TRBJ2-4; D is ambiguous. Judging by the DNA end, TRBJ2-7 fits better; the J call may be wrong. The sequenced material came from blood. CDR3 in amino acids: CASSLKGSRVDEQYF. The CDR3 nucleotides are TGTGCCAGCAGCTTAAAGGGCAGCAGAGTCGACGAGCAGTACTTC.